This T cell receptor (beta chain) came from a study of Graves' ophthalmopathy and Graves' hyperthyroidism. Overall study context: No treatment had been given when peripheral blood was collected at initial diagnosis.

Using RNA transcripts, the TCR beta CDR3 regions were amplified. Second-round multiplex PCR came after first-round RT-PCR with HTBI primers. MiXCR was run by TCRdb on the multiplex PCR reads, yielding one entry per CDR3 protein. The sample yields around 600,000 distinct CDR3 sequences, roughly 39% seen once. Germline V gene data show CDR1 as SNHLY and CDR2 as FYNNEI. This CDR3 comprises 14 residues. The J segment lost 8 bases and the V segment lost 7 bases, leaving 12 bases of the junction unmatched. This clonotype was recorded at least ten times. The receptor was isolated from an adult man with Graves' ophthalmopathy. The sample was peripheral blood. The chain recombines TRBV2 with TRBJ1-2; 8 nucleotides match TRBD1. For the CDR3, the DNA is TGTGCCAGCACCAAGGTCGGACAGGGCAGCGGCTACACCTTC. Amino acids: CASTKVGQGSGYTF.